This T cell receptor (beta chain) was documented in a study of T cells in women clearing cervical HPV infection. Study-level information: For cases, blood was sampled a median 149 days after lesion detection, interquartile range about 90 to 200 days.

In germline, CDR1 is LNHDA, CDR2 SQIVND (reference sequence). The CDR3 is 15 amino acids. Worth noting for this clone: The read falls 3 residues short of the CDR3 end, and the missing part is taken from the germline J gene.

TCR beta CDR3 amplified by multiplex PCR from approximately 1,200 ng genomic DNA. Profiling relied on immunoSEQ multiplex PCR, and the TCRdb table lists in-frame clones only, not all of them. With 35,000 to 45,000 clones in the sample, the ten largest clones hold 6.8%. All donors had a single incident cervical HPV16 infection, not prevalent. MY09/MY11 PCR detected cervical HPV DNA; dot-blot assigned genotypes. Sequenced material: blood buffy coat. The sequence derives from a woman between 18 and 75 years old with a cervical HPV16 infection that either progressed to CIN3+ or cleared (not recorded which). V usage is TRBV19 and J usage is TRBJ1-2, with D unresolved. The CDR3 sequence is CASTETSGRTDTYTF. Incomplete CDR3 DNA: TGTGCCAGTACGGAGACTAGCGGGAGAACAGATACC.